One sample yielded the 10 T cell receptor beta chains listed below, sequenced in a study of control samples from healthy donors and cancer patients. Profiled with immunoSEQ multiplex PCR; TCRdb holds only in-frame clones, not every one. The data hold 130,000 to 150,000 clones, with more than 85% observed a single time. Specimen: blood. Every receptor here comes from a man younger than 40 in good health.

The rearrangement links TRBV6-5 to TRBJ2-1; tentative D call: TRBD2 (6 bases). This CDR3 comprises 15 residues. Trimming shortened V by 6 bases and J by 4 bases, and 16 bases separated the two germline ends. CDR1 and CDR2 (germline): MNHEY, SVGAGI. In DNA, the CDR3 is TGTGCCAGCAGCCGAGCGGGTGGGGGTTACAATGAGCAGTTCTTC. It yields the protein CASSRAGGGYNEQFF.

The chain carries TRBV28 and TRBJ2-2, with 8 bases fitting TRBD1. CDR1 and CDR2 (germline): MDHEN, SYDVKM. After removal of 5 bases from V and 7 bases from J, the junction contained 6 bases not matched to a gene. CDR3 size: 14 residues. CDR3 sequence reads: CASSQRTGFGELFF. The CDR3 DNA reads TGTGCCAGCAGTCAGCGGACAGGGTTCGGGGAGCTGTTTTTT.

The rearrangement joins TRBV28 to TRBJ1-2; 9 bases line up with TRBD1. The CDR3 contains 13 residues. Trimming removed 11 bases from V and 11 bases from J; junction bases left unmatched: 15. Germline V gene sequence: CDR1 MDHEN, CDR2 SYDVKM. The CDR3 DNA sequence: TGTGCCCTGCAGCGGGGACAGGGACTCCGGTACACCTTC. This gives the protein CALQRGQGLRYTF.

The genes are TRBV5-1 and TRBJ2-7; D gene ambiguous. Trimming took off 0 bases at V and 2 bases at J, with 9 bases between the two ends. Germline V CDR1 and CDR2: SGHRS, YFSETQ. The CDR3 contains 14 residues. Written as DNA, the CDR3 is TGCGCCAGCAGCTTGGCCGGACGTACCTACGAGCAGTACTTC. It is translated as CASSLAGRTYEQYF. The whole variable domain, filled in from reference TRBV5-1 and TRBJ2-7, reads KAGVTQTPRYLIKTRGQQVTLSCSPISGHRSVSWYQQTPGQGLQFLFEYFSETQRNKGNFPGRFSGRQFSNSRSEMNVSTLELGDSALYLCASSLAGRTYEQYFGPGTRLTVT.

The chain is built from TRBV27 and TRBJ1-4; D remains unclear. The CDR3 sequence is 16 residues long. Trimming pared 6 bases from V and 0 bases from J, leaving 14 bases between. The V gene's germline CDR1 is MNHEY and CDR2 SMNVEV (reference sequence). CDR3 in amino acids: CASSQIYGTTNEKLFF. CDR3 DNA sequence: TGTGCCAGCAGCCAAATTTACGGTACAACTAATGAAAAACTGTTTTTT.

CDR3 in amino acids: CASSLAVNPSYNEQFF. CDR3 sequence (DNA): TGTGCCAGCAGCTTGGCCGTAAACCCCTCCTACAATGAGCAGTTCTTC. The genes are TRBV5-4 and TRBJ2-1; D call uncertain. V gave up 0 bases and J gave up 0 bases, with 10 bases separating them. Germline V gene data show CDR1 as SGHNT and CDR2 as YYREEE (reference sequence). The CDR3 has 16 amino acids.

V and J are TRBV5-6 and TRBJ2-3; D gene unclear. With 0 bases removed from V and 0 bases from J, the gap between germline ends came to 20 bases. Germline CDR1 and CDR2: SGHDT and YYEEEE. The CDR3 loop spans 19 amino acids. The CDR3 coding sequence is TGTGCCAGCAGCTTGGTAGAGAGGCCGCCCGGCTTTAGCACAGATACGCAGTATTTT. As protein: CASSLVERPPGFSTDTQYF. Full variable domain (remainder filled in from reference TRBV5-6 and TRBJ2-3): DAGVTQSPTHLIKTRGQQVTLRCSPKSGHDTVSWYQQALGQGPQFIFQYYEEEERQRGNFPDRFSGHQFPNYSSELNVNALLLGDSALYLCASSLVERPPGFSTDTQYFGPGTRLTVL.

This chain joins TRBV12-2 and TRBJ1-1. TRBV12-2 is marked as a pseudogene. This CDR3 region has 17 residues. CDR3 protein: CASRSWGCEVTNTEAFF. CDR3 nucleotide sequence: TGTGCAAGTCGCTCTTGGGGGTGTGAGGTGACGAACACTGAAGCTTTCTTT.

CDR3 DNA: TGTGCCAGTCTCCTTCGACAGGGGGGCACTTATGGCAATCAGCCCCAGCATTTT. The encoded protein is CASLLRQGGTYGNQPQHF. This chain uses TRBV19 with TRBJ1-5; TRBD1 matches 9 bases. Germline assignment: CDR1 LNHDA and CDR2 SQIVND (reference sequence). The CDR3 runs to 18 residues. V was clipped by 8 bases and J by 2 bases; unmatched bases: 16.

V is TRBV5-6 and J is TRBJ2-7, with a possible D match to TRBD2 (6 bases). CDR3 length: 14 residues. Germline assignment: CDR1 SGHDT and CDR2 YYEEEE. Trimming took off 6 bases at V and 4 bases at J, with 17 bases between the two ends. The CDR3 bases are TGTGCCAGCACCTATGGAGGGGTGGGTTACGAGCAGTACTTC. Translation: CASTYGGVGYEQYF.